The T cell receptor beta chain under discussion was sequenced for a study of CD8+ T cells in alopecia areata. cDNA reverse transcribed from extracted RNA served as the sequencing template. The method was immunoSEQ multiplex PCR; TCRdb's version includes in-frame clones alone and lacks a portion of them. The sample yields more than 90,000 clones, 60% to 65% seen once. This clone was seen only a few times. Germline V lookup: CDR1 GTSNPN, CDR2 SVGIG (reference sequence). This CDR3 region has 22 residues. Trimming took off 0 bases at V and 0 bases at J, with 30 bases between the two ends. Treatment denoted: oral pan-JAK inhibitor, 5-10 mg twice daily.

Material: CD8+ T cells sorted from blood, obtained at week 4, from a patient treated with tofacitinib. The J gene is TRBJ1-5, the V gene TRBV30; D is uncertain. The clonotype originates from a human donor with alopecia areata. The CDR3 DNA reads TGTGCCTGGAGTGTCCACCCGTGGGAAAGGACGGACGATGAGCATAGCAATCAGCCCCAGCATTTT. Amino acid sequence: CAWSVHPWERTDDEHSNQPQHF.